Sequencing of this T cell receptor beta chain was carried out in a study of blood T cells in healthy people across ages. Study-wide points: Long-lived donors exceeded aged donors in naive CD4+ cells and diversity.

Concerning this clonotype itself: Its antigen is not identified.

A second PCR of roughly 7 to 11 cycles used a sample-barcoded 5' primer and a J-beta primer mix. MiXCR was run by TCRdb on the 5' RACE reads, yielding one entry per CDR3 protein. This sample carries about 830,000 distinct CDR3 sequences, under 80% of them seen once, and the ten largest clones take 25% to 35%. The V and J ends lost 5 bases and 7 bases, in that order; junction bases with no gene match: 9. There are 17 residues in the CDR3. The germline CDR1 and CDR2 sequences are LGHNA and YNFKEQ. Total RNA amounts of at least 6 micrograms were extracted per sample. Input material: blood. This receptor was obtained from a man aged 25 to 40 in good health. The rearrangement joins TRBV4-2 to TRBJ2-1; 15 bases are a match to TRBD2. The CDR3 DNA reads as TGTGCCAGCAGCACTGGACTAGCGGGGGGGCCGGGTAATGAGCAGTTCTTC. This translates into CASSTGLAGGPGNEQFF.